This TCR beta chain was captured in a study of T cells in Graves' hyperthyroidism and ophthalmopathy. The CDR3 totals 18 residues. Trimming stripped 3 bases from V and 0 bases from J, with 18 bases between. Per the germline V gene, CDR1 is LNHDA and CDR2 is SQIVND (reference sequence). Amplified TCR beta CDR3 regions came from RNA transcripts. The study used the HTBI primer set for a first-round RT-PCR of the TCR CDR3. Each CDR3 protein gets one entry after TCRdb re-called the multiplex PCR reads with MiXCR. The table has about 510,000 distinct CDR3 sequences, around 43% seen once. This clonotype was observed many times.

The sequencing input was peripheral blood or thyroid tissue (not recorded which). This chain uses TRBV19 with TRBJ1-3; a weak D match, TRBD1 (5 bases). The source is an adult woman with Graves' disease, either hyperthyroidism or ophthalmopathy (not recorded which). DNA of the CDR3: TGTGCCAGTAGTATCGTCTTCCGGTCTGACAGCTCTGGAAACACCATATATTTT. Protein product: CASSIVFRSDSSGNTIYF.